This T cell receptor (beta chain) was observed in a study of blood T cell repertoires in COVID-19. V lost 2 bases and J lost 2, with 13 bases in between. The CDR3 sequence is 15 residues long. Germline V gene sequence: CDR1 MGHDK, CDR2 SYGVNS. The repertoire was sequenced with immunoSEQ multiplex PCR; TCRdb's copy has only in-frame clones and lacks some. The top ten clones hold about 7% of a sample with roughly 230,000 clones, around 86% of them seen once. The clonotype comes from a man between 25 and 39 years old in a cohort exposed to, infected with or recovered from COVID-19 (not recorded which). The sequencing input was PBMCs or T cells enriched from blood (not recorded which). The rearrangement joins TRBV25-1 to TRBJ2-7; weak D call: TRBD1 (6 bases). The CDR3: CASSESQGPPYEQYF. Written as DNA, the CDR3 is TGTGCCAGCAGTGAAAGTCAGGGGCCCCCCTACGAGCAGTACTTC.